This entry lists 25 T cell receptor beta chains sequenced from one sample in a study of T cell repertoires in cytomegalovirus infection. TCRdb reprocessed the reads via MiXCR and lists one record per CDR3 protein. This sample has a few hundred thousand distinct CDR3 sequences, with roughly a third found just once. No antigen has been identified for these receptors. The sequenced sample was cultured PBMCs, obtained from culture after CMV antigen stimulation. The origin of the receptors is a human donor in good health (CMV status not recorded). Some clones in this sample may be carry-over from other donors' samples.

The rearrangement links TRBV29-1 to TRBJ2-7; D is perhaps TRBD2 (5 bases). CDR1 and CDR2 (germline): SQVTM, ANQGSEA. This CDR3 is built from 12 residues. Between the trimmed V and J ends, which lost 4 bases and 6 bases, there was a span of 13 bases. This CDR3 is CSVASTDREQYF. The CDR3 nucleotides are TGCAGCGTTGCTAGCACGGATCGCGAGCAGTACTTC.

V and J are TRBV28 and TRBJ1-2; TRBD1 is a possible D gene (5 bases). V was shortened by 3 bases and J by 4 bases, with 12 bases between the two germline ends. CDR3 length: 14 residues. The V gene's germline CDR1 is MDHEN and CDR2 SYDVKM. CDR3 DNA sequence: TGTGCCAGCAGTTTTTCAGGGACCTCCTATGGCTACACCTTC. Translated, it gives CASSFSGTSYGYTF.

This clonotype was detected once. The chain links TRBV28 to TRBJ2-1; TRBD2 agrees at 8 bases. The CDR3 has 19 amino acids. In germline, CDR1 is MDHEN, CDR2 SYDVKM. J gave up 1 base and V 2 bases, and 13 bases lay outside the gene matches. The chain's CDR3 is CASSLPLMREDLSYNEQFF. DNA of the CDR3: TGTGCCAGCAGTTTACCCCTTATGCGGGAGGACCTTTCCTACAATGAGCAGTTCTTC.

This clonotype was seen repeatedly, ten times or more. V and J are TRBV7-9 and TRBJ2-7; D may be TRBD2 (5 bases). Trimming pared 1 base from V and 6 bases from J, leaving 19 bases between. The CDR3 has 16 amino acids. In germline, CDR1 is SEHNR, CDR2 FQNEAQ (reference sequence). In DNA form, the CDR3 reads TGTGCCAGCAGCTTAGTGCTAGCTAATCTCCACGGCGAGCAGTACGTC. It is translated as CASSLVLANLHGEQYV.

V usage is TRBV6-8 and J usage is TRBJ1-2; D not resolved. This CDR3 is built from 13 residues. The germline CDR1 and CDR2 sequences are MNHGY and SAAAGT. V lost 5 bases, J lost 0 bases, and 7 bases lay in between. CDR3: CASSPHANYGYTF. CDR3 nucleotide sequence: TGTGCCAGCAGTCCTCACGCTAACTATGGCTACACCTTC.

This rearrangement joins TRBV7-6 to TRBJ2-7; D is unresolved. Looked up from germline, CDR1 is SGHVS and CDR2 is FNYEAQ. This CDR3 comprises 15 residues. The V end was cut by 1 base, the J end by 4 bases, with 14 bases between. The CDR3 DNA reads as TGTGCCAGCAGCTTAGGAAGCGACTCCGTTTACGAGCAGTACTTC. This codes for CASSLGSDSVYEQYF.

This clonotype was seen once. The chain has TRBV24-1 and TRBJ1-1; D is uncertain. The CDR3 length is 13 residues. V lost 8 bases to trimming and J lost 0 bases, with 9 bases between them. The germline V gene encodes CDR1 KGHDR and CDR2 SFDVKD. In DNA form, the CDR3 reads TGTGCCACCACCGCAGCGTTGAACACTGAAGCTTTCTTT. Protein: CATTAALNTEAFF.

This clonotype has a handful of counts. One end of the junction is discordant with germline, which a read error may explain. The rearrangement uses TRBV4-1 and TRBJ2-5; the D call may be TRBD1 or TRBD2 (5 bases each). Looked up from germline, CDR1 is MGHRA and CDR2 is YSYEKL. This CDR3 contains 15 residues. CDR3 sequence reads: CASSLTAGTDETQYF. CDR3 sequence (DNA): TGTGCCAGCAGCCTCACCGCCGGGACGGATGAGACCCAGTACTTC.

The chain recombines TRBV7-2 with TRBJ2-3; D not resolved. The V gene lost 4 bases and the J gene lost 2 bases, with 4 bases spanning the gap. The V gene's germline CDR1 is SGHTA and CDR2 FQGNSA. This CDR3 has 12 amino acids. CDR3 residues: CASSSATDTQYF. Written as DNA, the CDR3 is TGTGCCAGCAGCTCCGCCACAGATACGCAGTATTTT.

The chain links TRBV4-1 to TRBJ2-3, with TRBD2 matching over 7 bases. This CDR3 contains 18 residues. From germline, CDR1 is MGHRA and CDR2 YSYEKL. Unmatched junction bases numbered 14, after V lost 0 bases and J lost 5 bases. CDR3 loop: CASSQEGARGVYVDTQYF. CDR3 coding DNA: TGCGCCAGCAGCCAAGAAGGGGCCCGGGGGGTTTATGTAGATACGCAGTATTTT.

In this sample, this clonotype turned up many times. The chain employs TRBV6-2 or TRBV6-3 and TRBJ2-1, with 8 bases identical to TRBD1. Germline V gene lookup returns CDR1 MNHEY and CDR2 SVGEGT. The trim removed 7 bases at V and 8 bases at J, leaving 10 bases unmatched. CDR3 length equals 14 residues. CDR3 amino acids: CASNPNRGEDEQFF. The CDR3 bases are TGTGCCAGCAATCCTAACAGGGGGGAGGATGAGCAGTTCTTC.

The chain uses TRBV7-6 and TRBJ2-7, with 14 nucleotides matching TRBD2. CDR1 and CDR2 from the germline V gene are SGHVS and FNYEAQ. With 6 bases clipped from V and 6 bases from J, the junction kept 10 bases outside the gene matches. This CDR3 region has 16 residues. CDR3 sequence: CASSSISGTSGSEQYF. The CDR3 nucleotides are TGTGCCAGCAGTTCAATCAGCGGGACTAGCGGGAGCGAGCAGTACTTC.

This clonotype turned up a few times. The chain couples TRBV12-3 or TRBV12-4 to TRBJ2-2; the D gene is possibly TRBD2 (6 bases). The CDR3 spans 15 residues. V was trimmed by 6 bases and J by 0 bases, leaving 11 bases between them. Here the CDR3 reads CASREGGPNTGELFF. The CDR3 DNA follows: TGTGCCAGCAGGGAAGGAGGGCCGAACACCGGGGAGCTGTTTTTT.

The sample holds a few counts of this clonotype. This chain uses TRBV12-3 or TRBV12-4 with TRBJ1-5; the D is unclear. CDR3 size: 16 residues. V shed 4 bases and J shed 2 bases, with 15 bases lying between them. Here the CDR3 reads CASSYGRELGNQPQHF. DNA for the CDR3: TGTGCCAGCAGTTACGGACGGGAACTTGGCAATCAGCCCCAGCATTTT.

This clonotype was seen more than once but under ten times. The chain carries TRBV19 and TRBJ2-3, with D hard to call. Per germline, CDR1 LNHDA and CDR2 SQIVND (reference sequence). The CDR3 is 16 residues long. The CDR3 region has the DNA TGTGCTGCAAAACCCAGCGCGACCCTCGGCACAGATACGCAGTATTTT. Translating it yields CAAKPSATLGTDTQYF.

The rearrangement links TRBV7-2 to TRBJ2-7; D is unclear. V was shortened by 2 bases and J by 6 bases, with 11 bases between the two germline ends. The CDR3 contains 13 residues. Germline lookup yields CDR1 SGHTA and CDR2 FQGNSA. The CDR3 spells CASSLSVLSEQYF. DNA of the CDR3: TGTGCCAGCAGCTTAAGTGTTTTGAGCGAGCAGTACTTC.

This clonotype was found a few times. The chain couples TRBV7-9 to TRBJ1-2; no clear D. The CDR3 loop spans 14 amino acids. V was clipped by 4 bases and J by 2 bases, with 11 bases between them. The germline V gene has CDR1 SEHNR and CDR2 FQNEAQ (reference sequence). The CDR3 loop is CASSSPGRNYGYTF. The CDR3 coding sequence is TGTGCCAGCAGCTCTCCGGGAAGAAACTATGGCTACACCTTC.

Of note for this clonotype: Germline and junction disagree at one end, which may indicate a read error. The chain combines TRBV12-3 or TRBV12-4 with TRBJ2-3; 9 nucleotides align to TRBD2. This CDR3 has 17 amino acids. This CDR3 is CASARTHSGRGTETQYF. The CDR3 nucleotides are TGTGCCAGCGCACGAACCCATAGCGGGAGAGGCACAGAGACGCAGTATTTT.

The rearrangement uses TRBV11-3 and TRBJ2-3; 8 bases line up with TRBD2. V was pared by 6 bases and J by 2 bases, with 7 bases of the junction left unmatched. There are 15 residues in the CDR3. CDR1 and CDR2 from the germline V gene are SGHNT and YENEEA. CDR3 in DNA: TGTGCCAGCAGGGGTCCTAGCGGGCACACAGATACGCAGTATTTT. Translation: CASRGPSGHTDTQYF.

CDR3 DNA: TGTGCCAGCAGTTTAAACTTCAATGAGCAGTTCTTC. This encodes CASSLNFNEQFF. The chain couples TRBV27 to TRBJ2-1; D gene uncertain. The germline V gene has CDR1 MNHEY and CDR2 SMNVEV (reference sequence). This CDR3 has 12 amino acids. V lost 2 bases and J lost 6, with 5 bases in between.

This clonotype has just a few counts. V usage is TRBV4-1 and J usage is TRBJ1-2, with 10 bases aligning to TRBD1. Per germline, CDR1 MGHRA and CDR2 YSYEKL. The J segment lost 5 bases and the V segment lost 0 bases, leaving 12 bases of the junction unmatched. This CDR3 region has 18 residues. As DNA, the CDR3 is TGCGCCAGCAGCCAAGATCGGACAGGGGGGAGTTCGGCGTATGGCTACACCTTC. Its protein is CASSQDRTGGSSAYGYTF.

The CDR3 reads CASSLSPTQETQYF. In DNA, the CDR3 is TGTGCCAGCAGCTTAAGCCCTACCCAAGAGACCCAGTACTTC. The J gene is TRBJ2-5, the V gene TRBV7-2; D is uncertain. This CDR3 comprises 14 residues. V lost 2 bases and J lost 1, with 8 bases in between. Germline V gene sequence: CDR1 SGHTA, CDR2 FQGNSA.

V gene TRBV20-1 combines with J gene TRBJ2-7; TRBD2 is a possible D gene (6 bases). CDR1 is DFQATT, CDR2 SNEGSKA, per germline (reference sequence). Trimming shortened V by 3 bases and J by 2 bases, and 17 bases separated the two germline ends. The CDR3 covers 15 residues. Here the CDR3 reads CSARGRVSGPYEQYF. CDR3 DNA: TGCAGTGCTAGGGGCCGGGTTAGCGGCCCCTACGAGCAGTACTTC.

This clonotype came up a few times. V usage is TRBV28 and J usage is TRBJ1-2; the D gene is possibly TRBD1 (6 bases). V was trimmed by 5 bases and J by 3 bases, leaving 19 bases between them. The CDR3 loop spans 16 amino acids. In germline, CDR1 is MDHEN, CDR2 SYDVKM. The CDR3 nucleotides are TGTGCCAGCAGTAACCTACAGGGCAATGGGGACTATGGCTACACCTTC. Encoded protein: CASSNLQGNGDYGYTF.

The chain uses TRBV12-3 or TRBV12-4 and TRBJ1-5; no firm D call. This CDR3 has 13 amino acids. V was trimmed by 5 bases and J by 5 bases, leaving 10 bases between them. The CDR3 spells CASSRVWDQPQHF. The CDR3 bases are TGTGCCAGCAGTCGGGTGTGGGATCAGCCCCAGCATTTT.